Listed here are 5 T cell receptor beta chains from one sample, sequenced in a study of blood T cell repertoires in COVID-19. Assay used: immunoSEQ multiplex PCR; TCRdb lists only in-frame clones, some missing. This sample carries tens of thousands of clones, around 90% of them seen once, and the ten largest clones take approximately 0.49%. Material: peripheral blood. These receptors all stem from a man over 45 with COVID-19, enrolled during active disease.

The chain employs TRBV24-1 and TRBJ2-1, with D possibly matching TRBD1 (6 bases). The CDR3 spans 15 residues. The germline V gene encodes CDR1 KGHDR and CDR2 SFDVKD. Trimming left V 6 bases short and J 9 bases short, with 20 bases between. Here the CDR3 DNA reads TGTGCCACCAGTACCCCGACAGGTTCGAGTGGTGAGCAGTTCTTC. Encoded protein: CATSTPTGSSGEQFF.

This rearrangement joins TRBV19 to TRBJ2-3; D not certain. The V end was cut by 5 bases, the J end by 7 bases, with 16 bases between. CDR3 size: 14 residues. Germline-derived CDR1 and CDR2 are LNHDA and SQIVND (reference sequence). For the CDR3, the DNA is TGTGCCAGTAGTCCCCTCAGGTCTTCCAATACGCAGTATTTT. It encodes CASSPLRSSNTQYF. The whole variable domain, remainder taken from reference TRBV19 and TRBJ2-3, is DGGITQSPKYLFRKEGQNVTLSCEQNLNHDAMYWYRQDPGQGLRLIYYSQIVNDFQKGDIAEGYSVSREKKESFPLTVTSAQKNPTAFYLCASSPLRSSNTQYFGPGTRLTVL.

This sequence joins TRBV7-8 and TRBJ2-7; D is perhaps TRBD1 (6 bases). The CDR3 spans 12 residues. The V end was cut by 5 bases, the J end by 6 bases, with 11 bases between. Per germline, CDR1 SGHVS and CDR2 FQNEAQ. DNA for the CDR3: TGTGCCAGCAGCACGGGACAACCCGAGCAGTACTTC. Protein product: CASSTGQPEQYF.

The chain couples TRBV9 to TRBJ1-4; D unresolved. The CDR3 runs 15 residues. The germline V gene encodes CDR1 SGDLS and CDR2 YYNGEE. The V and J ends lost 6 bases and 4 bases respectively, with 16 bases between them. The CDR3 loop reads CASTSRGSDNEKLFF. The CDR3, as DNA: TGTGCCAGCACCTCGCGAGGTTCCGATAATGAAAAACTGTTTTTT.

DNA for the CDR3: TGTGCCAGCAGGGGACAAGGGGATCGGGTGCTTTCCTACGAGCAGTACTTC. Its protein product is CASRGQGDRVLSYEQYF. J is TRBJ2-7 and V is TRBV2; a weak D match, TRBD1 (6 bases). Germline V gives CDR1 SNHLY, CDR2 FYNNEI. The CDR3 consists of 17 residues. V was cut by 6 bases and J by 1 base, with 22 bases left in between.